These 10 T cell receptor beta chains share one sample of origin, sequenced in a study of beta chain features in type 1 diabetes. Of the isolated RNA, all was reverse transcribed, and so the sequenced material was expressed TCRB transcripts. Sequenced by immunoSEQ multiplex PCR; TCRdb stores in-frame clones only, minus some. The sample has some 150,000 clones; 9% to 10% are singletons. The source material was central memory CD4+ T cells from blood. These receptors all stem from a woman aged 40 to 49 in good health.

There are a few counts of this clone. The chain couples TRBV21-1 to TRBJ2-1; the tabulated D call, TRBD1, remains unverified against the DNA. TRBV21-1 is listed as a pseudogene. The CDR3 extends over 15 amino acids. DNA of the CDR3: TGTGCCAGCAGCAAAGACACGCCCACCTACAATGAGCAGTTCTTC. Residues: CASSKDTPTYNEQFF.

The gene calls are TRBV9 and TRBJ2-3, with D possibly matching TRBD2 (5 bases). Trimming took off 5 bases at V and 7 bases at J, with 11 bases between the two ends. The CDR3 runs 12 residues. The V gene's germline CDR1 is SGDLS and CDR2 YYNGEE. The CDR3: CASSGSSYTQYF. The DNA of the CDR3 is TGTGCCAGCAGTGGGAGTTCGTATACGCAGTATTTT.

The genes are TRBV5-1 and TRBJ1-2; possibly TRBD1 for D (5 bases). V was cut by 2 bases and J by 8 bases, with 22 bases left in between. This CDR3 spans 16 amino acids. Germline V gives CDR1 SGHRS, CDR2 YFSETQ. DNA of the CDR3: TGCGCCAGCAGCTTCCAAAAGGGCCAGGGACTATGGGGCTACACCTTC. It codes for CASSFQKGQGLWGYTF.

The V gene is TRBV19, the J gene TRBJ2-3; perhaps TRBD1 as D (5 bases). Germline CDR1 LNHDA, CDR2 SQIVND (reference sequence). The CDR3 loop spans 14 amino acids. Trimming left V 5 bases short and J 0 bases short, with 9 bases between. Here the CDR3 DNA reads TGTGCCAGTAGTCCCGGACACAGCACAGATACGCAGTATTTT. Protein sequence: CASSPGHSTDTQYF.

This clone was detected ten times or more. The rearrangement uses TRBV7-8 and TRBJ2-3, with 7 bases aligning to TRBD2. The CDR3 contains 12 residues. The J segment lost 10 bases and the V segment lost 5 bases, leaving 6 bases of the junction unmatched. CDR1 is SGHVS, CDR2 FQNEAQ, per germline. The CDR3 DNA follows: TGTGCCAGCAGCGCCGGGACTAAGGCGCAGTATTTT. It yields the protein CASSAGTKAQYF.

The CDR3 protein is CASSSEGVNQPQHF. The CDR3 DNA reads as TGTGCCAGCAGCTCCGAAGGGGTCAATCAGCCCCAGCATTTT. The chain recombines TRBV7-8 with TRBJ1-5; possible D gene TRBD1, 5 bases. Germline values: CDR1 SGHVS, CDR2 FQNEAQ. V gave up 4 bases and J gave up 3 bases, with 10 bases separating them. The CDR3 totals 14 residues. Variable domain in full (rest from reference TRBV7-8 and TRBJ1-5): GAGVSQSPRYKVAKRGQDVALRCDPISGHVSLFWYQQALGQGPEFLTYFQNEAQLDKSGLPSDRFFAERPEGSVSTLKIQRTQQEDSAVYLCASSSEGVNQPQHFGDGTRLSIL.

This clone was counted only a few times. The chain uses TRBV9 and TRBJ2-1; TRBD2 agrees at 8 bases. J was trimmed by 4 bases and V by 3 bases; bases with no gene match: 6. The CDR3 has 15 residues. Per the germline V gene, CDR1 is SGDLS and CDR2 is YYNGEE. In DNA, the CDR3 is TGTGCCAGCAGCGACCGGGGGGGCCCTTACAATGAGCAGTTCTTC. This encodes CASSDRGGPYNEQFF.

V gene TRBV6-6 combines with J gene TRBJ1-5; 9 positions match TRBD1. Germline CDR1 reads MNHNY; CDR2 reads SVGAGI (reference sequence). The V gene end was trimmed by 7 bases and the J gene end by 5 bases; junction bases not matched to a gene: 6. This CDR3 has 14 residues. The CDR3 DNA reads as TGTGCCAGCACCCGGGGACAGGGCGATCAGCCCCAGCATTTT. It specifies CASTRGQGDQPQHF.

This clone was counted many times. The rearrangement joins TRBV19 to TRBJ2-7, with D perhaps matching TRBD2 (6 bases). Germline CDR1 is LNHDA and CDR2 is SQIVND (reference sequence). The CDR3 has 12 residues. Trimming took 5 bases from V and 4 from J, leaving 9 bases between them. CDR3 in DNA: TGTGCCAGTAGTCGGGGGACGTACGAGCAGTACTTC. It is translated as CASSRGTYEQYF.

As regards this clone: With only one base between it and a far larger clone, this is likely a read error. The V and J genes are TRBV4-2 and TRBJ2-2, with 9 bases that match TRBD1. This CDR3 is 16 amino acids long. V lost 0 bases to trimming and J lost 3 bases; unmatched junction nucleotides: 2. Germline V lookup: CDR1 LGHNA, CDR2 YNFKEQ. The CDR3 loop is CASSQDGTGYTGELFF. CDR3 DNA sequence: TGTGCCAGCAGCCAAGATGGGACAGGGTACACCGGGGAGCTGTTTTTT.